This T cell receptor beta chain appears in the sequencing data of a study of blood T cell repertoires in COVID-19. As concerns this clone: No DNA is shown, since the ends of the CDR3 on it are uncertain; the CDR3 is the one TCRdb lists.

Only in-frame clones appear in the TCRdb table, and some are missing; sequencing was by immunoSEQ multiplex PCR. Of about 180,000 clones listed, roughly four fifths are singletons. Enrolment of Seattle patients took place during active infection, and they were followed longitudinally. This sequence originates from a woman in her 70s with COVID-19, enrolled during active disease. The sample comprised peripheral blood.

The CDR3 loop reads CASSLFFGPGGAGETQYF. The chain couples TRBV28 to TRBJ2-5; the DNA was not compared with TRBD1, the D call given in the table. Including both end residues, the CDR3 is 18 amino acids long. Germline-derived CDR1 and CDR2 are MDHEN and SYDVKM.